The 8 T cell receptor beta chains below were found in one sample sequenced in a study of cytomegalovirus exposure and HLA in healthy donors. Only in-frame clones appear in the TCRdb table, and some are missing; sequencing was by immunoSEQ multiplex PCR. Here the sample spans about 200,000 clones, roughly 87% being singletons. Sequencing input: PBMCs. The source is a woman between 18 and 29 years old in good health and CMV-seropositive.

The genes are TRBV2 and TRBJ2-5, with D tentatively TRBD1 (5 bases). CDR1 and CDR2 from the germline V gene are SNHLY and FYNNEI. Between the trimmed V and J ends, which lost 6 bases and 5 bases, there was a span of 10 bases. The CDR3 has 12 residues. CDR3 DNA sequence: TGTGCCAGCAGCGCAGGGTCGGAGACCCAGTACTTC. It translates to CASSAGSETQYF.

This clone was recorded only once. The CDR3, as DNA: TGTGCCACCAGCAGGGGGGGGGTCTGGACGAACACTGAAGCTTTCTTT. It codes for CATSRGGVWTNTEAFF. V is TRBV15 and J is TRBJ1-1, with a weak D call TRBD1 (5 bases). V was trimmed by 3 bases and J by 1 base, leaving 15 bases between them. The V gene's germline CDR1 is LNHNV and CDR2 YYDKDF (reference sequence). This CDR3 is built from 16 residues.

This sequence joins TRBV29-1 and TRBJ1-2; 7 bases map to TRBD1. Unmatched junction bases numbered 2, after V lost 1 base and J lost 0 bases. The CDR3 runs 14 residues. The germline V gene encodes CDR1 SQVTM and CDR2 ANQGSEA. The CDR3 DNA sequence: TGCAGCGTTGAAGGGGGACAGCCTAACTATGGCTACACCTTC. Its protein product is CSVEGGQPNYGYTF.

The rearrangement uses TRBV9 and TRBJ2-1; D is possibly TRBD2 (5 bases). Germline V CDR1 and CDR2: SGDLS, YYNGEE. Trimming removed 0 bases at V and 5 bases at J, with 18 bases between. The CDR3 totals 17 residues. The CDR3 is CASSVVLERGIHNEQFF. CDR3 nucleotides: TGTGCCAGCAGCGTAGTTCTGGAGAGAGGGATCCACAATGAGCAGTTCTTC. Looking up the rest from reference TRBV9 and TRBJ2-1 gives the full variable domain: DSGVTQTPKHLITATGQRVTLRCSPRSGDLSVYWYQQSLDQGLQFLIQYYNGEERAKGNILERFSAQQFPDLHSELNLSSLELGDSALYFCASSVVLERGIHNEQFFGPGTRLTVL.

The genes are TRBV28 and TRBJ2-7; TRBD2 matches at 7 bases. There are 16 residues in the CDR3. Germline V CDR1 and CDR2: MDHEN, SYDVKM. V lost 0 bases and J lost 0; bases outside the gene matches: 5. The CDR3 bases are TGTGCCAGCAGTTTATGGGGGCGGGGGAGCTCCTACGAGCAGTACTTC. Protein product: CASSLWGRGSSYEQYF.

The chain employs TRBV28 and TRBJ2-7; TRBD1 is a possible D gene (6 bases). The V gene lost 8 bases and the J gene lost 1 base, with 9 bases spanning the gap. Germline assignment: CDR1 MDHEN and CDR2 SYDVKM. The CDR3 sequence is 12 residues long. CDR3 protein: CASRTASYEQYF. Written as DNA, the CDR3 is TGTGCCAGCCGGACAGCTTCCTACGAGCAGTACTTC.

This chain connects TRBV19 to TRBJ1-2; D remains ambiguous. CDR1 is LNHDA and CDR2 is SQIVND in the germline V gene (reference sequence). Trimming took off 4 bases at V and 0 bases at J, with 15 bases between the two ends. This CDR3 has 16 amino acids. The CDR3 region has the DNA TGTGCCAGTAGTACCAAAGGACTTGGAGCTAACTATGGCTACACCTTC. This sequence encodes CASSTKGLGANYGYTF. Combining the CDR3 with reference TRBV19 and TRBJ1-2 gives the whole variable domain DGGITQSPKYLFRKEGQNVTLSCEQNLNHDAMYWYRQDPGQGLRLIYYSQIVNDFQKGDIAEGYSVSREKKESFPLTVTSAQKNPTAFYLCASSTKGLGANYGYTFGSGTRLTVV.

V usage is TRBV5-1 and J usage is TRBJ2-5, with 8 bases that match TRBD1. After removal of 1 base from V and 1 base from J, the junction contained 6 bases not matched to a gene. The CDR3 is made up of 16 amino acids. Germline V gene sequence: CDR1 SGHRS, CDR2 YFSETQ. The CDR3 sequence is CASSLSATGGQETQYF. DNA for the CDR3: TGCGCCAGCAGCTTGTCGGCCACAGGGGGCCAAGAGACCCAGTACTTC.